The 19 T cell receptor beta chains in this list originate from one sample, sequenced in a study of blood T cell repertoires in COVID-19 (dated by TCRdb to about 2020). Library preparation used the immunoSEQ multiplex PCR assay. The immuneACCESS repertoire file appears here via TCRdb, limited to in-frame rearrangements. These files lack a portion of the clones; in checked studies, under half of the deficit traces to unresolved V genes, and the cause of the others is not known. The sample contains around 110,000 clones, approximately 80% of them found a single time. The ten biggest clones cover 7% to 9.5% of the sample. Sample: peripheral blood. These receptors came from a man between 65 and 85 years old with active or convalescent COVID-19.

The CDR3 DNA reads TGTGCCAGCAGCTTATCCCCCGGTGGGCAGTATTTT. Translation gives CASSLSPGGQYF. V is TRBV11-3 and J is TRBJ2-3; D is unclear. Germline V gives CDR1 SGHNT, CDR2 YENEEA. V was trimmed by 2 bases and J by 11 bases, leaving 11 bases between them. The CDR3 is 12 amino acids.

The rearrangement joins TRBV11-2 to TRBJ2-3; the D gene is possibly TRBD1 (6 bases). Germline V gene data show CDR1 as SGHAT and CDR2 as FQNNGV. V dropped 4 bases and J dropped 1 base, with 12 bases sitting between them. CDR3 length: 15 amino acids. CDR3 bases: TGTGCCAGCAGCTCCAGGGGCTCTGGCACAGATACGCAGTATTTT. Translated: CASSSRGSGTDTQYF.

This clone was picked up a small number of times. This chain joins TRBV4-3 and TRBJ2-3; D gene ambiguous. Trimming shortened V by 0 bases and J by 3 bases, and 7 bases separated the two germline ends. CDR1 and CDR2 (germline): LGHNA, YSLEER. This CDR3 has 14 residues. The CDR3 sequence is CASSQDRWTDTQYF. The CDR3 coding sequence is TGCGCCAGCAGCCAAGACAGGTGGACAGATACGCAGTATTTT.

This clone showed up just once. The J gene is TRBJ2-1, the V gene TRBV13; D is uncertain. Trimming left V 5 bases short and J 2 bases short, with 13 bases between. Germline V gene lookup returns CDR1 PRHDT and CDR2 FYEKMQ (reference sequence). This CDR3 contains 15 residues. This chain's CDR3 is CASSPDLTPYNEQFF. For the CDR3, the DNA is TGTGCCAGCAGCCCCGACTTAACCCCCTACAATGAGCAGTTCTTC.

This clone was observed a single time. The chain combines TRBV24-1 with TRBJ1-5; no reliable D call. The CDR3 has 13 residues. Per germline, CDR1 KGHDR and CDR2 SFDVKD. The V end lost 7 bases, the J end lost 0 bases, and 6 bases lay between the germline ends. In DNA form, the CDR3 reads TGTGCCACCAGCCAGAATAGCAATCAGCCCCAGCATTTT. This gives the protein CATSQNSNQPQHF.

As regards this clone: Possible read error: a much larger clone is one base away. CDR3 DNA sequence: TGTGCCAGCAGCGACGGACAGGGGGCGAACTATGGCTACACCTTC. Amino acids: CASSDGQGANYGYTF. V usage is TRBV9 and J usage is TRBJ1-2, with 11 bases matching TRBD1. The CDR3 extends over 15 amino acids. V was pared by 3 bases and J by 2 bases, with 3 bases of the junction left unmatched. Looked up from germline, CDR1 is SGDLS and CDR2 is YYNGEE.

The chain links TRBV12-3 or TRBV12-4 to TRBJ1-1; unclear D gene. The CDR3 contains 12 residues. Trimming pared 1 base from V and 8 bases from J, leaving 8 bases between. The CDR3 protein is CASSLGGLEAFF. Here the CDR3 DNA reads TGTGCCAGCAGTTTAGGTGGACTCGAAGCTTTCTTT.

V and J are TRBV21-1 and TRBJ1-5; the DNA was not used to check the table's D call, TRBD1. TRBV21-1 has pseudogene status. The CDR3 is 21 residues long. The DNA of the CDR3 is TGTGCCAGCACACATTTCGTTGCCAGACAGGCCTATCTTAAAAACAATCAGCCCCAGCATTTT. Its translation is CASTHFVARQAYLKNNQPQHF.

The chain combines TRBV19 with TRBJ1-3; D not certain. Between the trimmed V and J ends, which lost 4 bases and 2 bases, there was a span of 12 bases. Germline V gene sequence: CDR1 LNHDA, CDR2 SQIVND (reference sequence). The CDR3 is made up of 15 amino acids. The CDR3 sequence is CASSTTVSAGNTIYF. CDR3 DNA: TGTGCCAGTAGTACGACCGTAAGCGCTGGAAACACCATATATTTT.

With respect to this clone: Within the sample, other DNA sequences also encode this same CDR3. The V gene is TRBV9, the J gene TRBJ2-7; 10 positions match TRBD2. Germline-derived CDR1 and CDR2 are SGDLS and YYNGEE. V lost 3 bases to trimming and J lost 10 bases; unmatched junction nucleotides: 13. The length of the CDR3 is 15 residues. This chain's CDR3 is CASSGGTSVTSEQYF. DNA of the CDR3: TGTGCCAGCAGCGGGGGGACTAGCGTTACGTCGGAACAGTACTTC.

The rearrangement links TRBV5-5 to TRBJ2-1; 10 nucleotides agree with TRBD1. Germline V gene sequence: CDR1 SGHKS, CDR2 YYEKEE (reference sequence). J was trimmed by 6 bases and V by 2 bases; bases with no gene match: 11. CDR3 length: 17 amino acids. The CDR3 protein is CASSLQSGQGMINEQFF. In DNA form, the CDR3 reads TGTGCCAGCAGCTTACAATCGGGACAGGGGATGATCAATGAGCAGTTCTTC.

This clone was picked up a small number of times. The CDR3 bases are TGTGCCAGCACCACGGACAGGCACGCCGGGGGCTACACCTTC. Residues: CASTTDRHAGGYTF. The V and J genes are TRBV6-5 and TRBJ1-2; 7 bases fit TRBD1. Germline lookup yields CDR1 MNHEY and CDR2 SVGAGI. Germline trimming cut 7 bases from V and 8 bases from J; bases unmatched to any gene: 13. The CDR3 loop spans 14 amino acids.

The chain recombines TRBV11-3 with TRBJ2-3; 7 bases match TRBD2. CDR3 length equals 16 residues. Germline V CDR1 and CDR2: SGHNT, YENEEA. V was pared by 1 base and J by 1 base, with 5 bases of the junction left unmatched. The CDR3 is CASSLGEGGGTDTQYF. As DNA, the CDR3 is TGTGCCAGCAGCTTAGGGGAGGGCGGGGGCACAGATACGCAGTATTTT.

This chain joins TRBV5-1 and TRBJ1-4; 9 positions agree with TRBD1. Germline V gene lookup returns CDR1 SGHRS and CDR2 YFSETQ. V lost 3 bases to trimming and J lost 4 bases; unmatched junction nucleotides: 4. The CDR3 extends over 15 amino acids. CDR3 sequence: CASSSGTGLNEKLFF. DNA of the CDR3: TGCGCCAGCAGCTCCGGGACAGGGCTTAATGAAAAACTGTTTTTT. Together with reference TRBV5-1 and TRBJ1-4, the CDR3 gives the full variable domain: KAGVTQTPRYLIKTRGQQVTLSCSPISGHRSVSWYQQTPGQGLQFLFEYFSETQRNKGNFPGRFSGRQFSNSRSEMNVSTLELGDSALYLCASSSGTGLNEKLFFGSGTQLSVL.

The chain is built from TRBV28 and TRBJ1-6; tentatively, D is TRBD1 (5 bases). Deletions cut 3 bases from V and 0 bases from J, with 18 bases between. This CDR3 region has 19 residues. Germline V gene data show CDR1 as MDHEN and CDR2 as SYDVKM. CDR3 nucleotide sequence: TGTGCCAGCAGTTTTGGACACGGGGGATATAGCTCCTATAATTCACCCCTCCACTTT. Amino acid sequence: CASSFGHGGYSSYNSPLHF.

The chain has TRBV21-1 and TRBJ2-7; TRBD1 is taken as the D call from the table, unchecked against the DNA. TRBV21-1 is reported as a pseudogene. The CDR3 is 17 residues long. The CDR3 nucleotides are TGTGCCAGCAGCAAAAGAGTTGAGGGACAGGGGGCGCGGGAGCAGTACTTC. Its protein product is CASSKRVEGQGAREQYF.

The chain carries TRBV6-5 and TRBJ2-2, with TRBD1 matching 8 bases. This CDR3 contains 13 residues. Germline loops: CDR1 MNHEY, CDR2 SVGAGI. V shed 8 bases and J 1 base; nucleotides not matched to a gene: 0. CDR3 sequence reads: CASDRGNTGELFF. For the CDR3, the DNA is TGTGCCAGCGACAGGGGGAACACCGGGGAGCTGTTTTTT.

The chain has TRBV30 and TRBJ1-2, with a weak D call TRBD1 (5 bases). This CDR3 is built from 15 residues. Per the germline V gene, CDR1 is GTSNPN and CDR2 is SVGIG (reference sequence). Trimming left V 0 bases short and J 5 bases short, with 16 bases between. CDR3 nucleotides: TGTGCCTGGAGTGTACACAGCTTACCAGGGTATGGCTACACCTTC. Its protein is CAWSVHSLPGYGYTF.

CDR3 DNA sequence: TGTGCCAGCAGCCCACAGGGATGGGACACTGAAGCTTTCTTT. This codes for CASSPQGWDTEAFF. The chain joins TRBV7-3 to TRBJ1-1; D is perhaps TRBD1 (6 bases). Germline V lookup: CDR1 SGHTA, CDR2 FQGTGA. The CDR3 runs 14 residues. Trimming took 5 bases from V and 3 from J, leaving 13 bases between them.